A single sample is the source of the 22 T cell receptor beta chains below, sequenced in a study of early T cells in non-severe SARS-CoV-2 infection (dated by TCRdb to about 2021). The library was prepared using 5' RACE. For sequencing, a NextSeq 500 was employed. TCRdb passed the public sequencing reads through fastp at Q25 and MiXCR, retaining productive beta sequences. Duplicate CDR3 protein sequences are folded into a single record with the most common DNA and genes. For this sample there are 40,000 to 45,000 distinct CDR3 sequences; approximately 11% appear just once. The top ten constitute 9.7% of the sample. The sample comprised whole blood. These TCRs come from an adult who was a healthcare worker with PCR-confirmed SARS-CoV-2 infection or an uninfected control (not recorded which).

The V and J genes are TRBV24-1 and TRBJ2-2, with D unclear. V lost 4 bases to trimming and J lost 4 bases, with 6 bases between them. The germline V gene encodes CDR1 KGHDR and CDR2 SFDVKD. This CDR3 is built from 13 residues. The CDR3 protein is CATSESVTGELFF. The CDR3 DNA reads as TGTGCCACCAGTGAGTCAGTCACCGGGGAGCTGTTTTTT.

This clonotype has a handful of counts. The V gene is TRBV19, the J gene TRBJ1-5; TRBD1 matches at 7 bases. CDR1 and CDR2 (germline): LNHDA, SQIVND (reference sequence). The J segment lost 6 bases and the V segment lost 7 bases, leaving 6 bases of the junction unmatched. This CDR3 has 13 residues. CDR3 loop: CASTLRGFQPQHF. In DNA form, the CDR3 reads TGTGCCAGTACCCTCAGGGGGTTTCAGCCCCAGCATTTT.

V usage is TRBV12-3 or TRBV12-4 and J usage is TRBJ1-6, with unresolved D. The V gene lost 6 bases and the J gene lost 7 bases, with 10 bases spanning the gap. This CDR3 region has 13 residues. The CDR3 DNA reads as TGTGCCAGCAGGCAGTTAGGAAATTCACCCCTCCACTTT. Its protein is CASRQLGNSPLHF.

V and J are TRBV5-1 and TRBJ2-3, with D unclear. The CDR3 is 11 amino acids. V was cut by 2 bases and J by 6 bases, with 4 bases left in between. In germline, CDR1 is SGHRS, CDR2 YFSETQ. In DNA, the CDR3 is TGCGCCAGCAGCTTCGGCGATACGCAGTATTTT. Its protein product is CASSFGDTQYF.

This clonotype was recorded a few times. The J gene is TRBJ2-1, the V gene TRBV13; D may be TRBD2 (6 bases). V lost 5 bases and J 2 bases, leaving 16 bases between the germline ends. The CDR3 consists of 16 residues. Per germline, CDR1 PRHDT and CDR2 FYEKMQ (reference sequence). The CDR3 sequence is CASSIGLAPPYNEQFF. The CDR3 DNA follows: TGTGCCAGCAGCATCGGGCTAGCGCCTCCCTACAATGAGCAGTTCTTC.

The gene calls are TRBV29-1 and TRBJ2-3, with TRBD2 matching 14 bases. The V gene's germline CDR1 is SQVTM and CDR2 ANQGSEA. The CDR3 length is 16 residues. V trimming: 5 bases; J trimming: 2 bases; junction bases outside the gene matches: 6. CDR3 coding DNA: TGCAGCGTTTCAGGACTAGCGGGGGGCGTCACAGATACGCAGTATTTT. Amino acid sequence: CSVSGLAGGVTDTQYF.

This clonotype has at least ten counts. The CDR3 sequence is CASSLSLSYEQYF. The CDR3 DNA reads TGTGCCAGCAGCTTATCACTATCCTACGAGCAGTACTTC. The chain couples TRBV7-8 to TRBJ2-7; D gene ambiguous. CDR1 and CDR2 (germline): SGHVS, FQNEAQ. The CDR3 spans 13 residues. Trimming stripped 2 bases from V and 1 base from J, with 6 bases between.

Concerning this clonotype itself: This may be a read error: a much more frequent sequence differs by one nucleotide. The chain employs TRBV5-4 and TRBJ2-1; tentative D call: TRBD1 (5 bases). Germline CDR1 SGHNT, CDR2 YYREEE (reference sequence). This CDR3 is 12 amino acids long. The V gene lost 8 bases and the J gene lost 9 bases, with 15 bases spanning the gap. The CDR3 spells CARSLKQVEQFF. CDR3 nucleotide sequence: TGTGCCAGGAGCCTTAAACAGGTTGAGCAGTTCTTC.

This clonotype was counted at least ten times. The V call is TRBV29-1, the J call TRBJ1-5, with 7 bases lining up with TRBD1. The CDR3 loop spans 12 amino acids. Per germline, CDR1 SQVTM and CDR2 ANQGSEA. V shed 4 bases and J 6 bases; nucleotides not matched to a gene: 3. CDR3 sequence: CSVVTGSQPQHF. CDR3 DNA: TGCAGCGTTGTGACAGGGAGTCAGCCCCAGCATTTT. The whole variable domain, filled in from reference TRBV29-1 and TRBJ1-5, reads SAVISQKPSRDICQRGTSLTIQCQVDSQVTMMFWYRQQPGQSLTLIATANQGSEATYESGFVIDKFPISRPNLTFSTLTVSNMSPEDSSIYLCSVVTGSQPQHFGDGTRLSIL.

This clonotype has more than one count but fewer than ten. V usage is TRBV6-1 and J usage is TRBJ1-2; TRBD1 aligns across 8 bases. The germline V gene encodes CDR1 MNHNS and CDR2 SASEGT. J lost 8 bases, V lost 6 bases, and 11 bases had no gene match. This CDR3 is built from 14 residues. As DNA, the CDR3 is TGTGCCAGCAGGGCAGGGGGCGCGGTATCGGGCTACACCTTC. It is translated as CASRAGGAVSGYTF.

The chain joins TRBV5-1 to TRBJ2-7; D gene uncertain. V shed 3 bases and J shed 2 bases, with 12 bases lying between them. This CDR3 comprises 14 residues. In germline, CDR1 is SGHRS, CDR2 YFSETQ. The CDR3 DNA follows: TGCGCCAGCAGCTCCTCCGGGCCGCCCTACGAGCAGTACTTC. Amino acid sequence: CASSSSGPPYEQYF. The complete variable domain, with remaining parts taken from reference TRBV5-1 and TRBJ2-7, reads KAGVTQTPRYLIKTRGQQVTLSCSPISGHRSVSWYQQTPGQGLQFLFEYFSETQRNKGNFPGRFSGRQFSNSRSEMNVSTLELGDSALYLCASSSSGPPYEQYFGPGTRLTVT.

J is TRBJ2-7 and V is TRBV12-3 or TRBV12-4, with a possible D match to TRBD1 (6 bases). The V gene lost 3 bases and the J gene lost 5 bases, with 17 bases spanning the gap. CDR3 length: 15 amino acids. The chain's CDR3 is CASSFPEQGPHEQYF. CDR3 in DNA: TGTGCCAGCAGTTTTCCGGAACAGGGACCCCACGAGCAGTACTTC.

The J gene is TRBJ2-3, the V gene TRBV6-6, with 12 bases identical to TRBD2. J was trimmed by 3 bases and V by 4 bases; bases with no gene match: 2. From germline, CDR1 is MNHNY and CDR2 SVGAGI (reference sequence). The CDR3 sequence is 15 residues long. Here the CDR3 reads CASSSSGGVTDTQYF. CDR3 nucleotide sequence: TGTGCCAGCAGTTCTAGCGGGGGGGTAACAGATACGCAGTATTTT.

This clonotype came up a few times. The chain joins TRBV12-3 or TRBV12-4 to TRBJ2-2; tentatively, D is TRBD2 (5 bases). The V and J ends lost 6 bases and 3 bases respectively, with 17 bases between them. The CDR3 has 16 residues. DNA for the CDR3: TGTGCCAGCAGACCGGACTCCCTGATACACACCGGGGAGCTGTTTTTT. Amino acid sequence: CASRPDSLIHTGELFF.

This clonotype was detected ten times or more. The V and J genes are TRBV18 and TRBJ2-2; 8 positions match TRBD1. Germline assignment: CDR1 KGHSH and CDR2 LQKENI. V gave up 0 bases and J gave up 5 bases; unmatched junction bases: 5. The CDR3 contains 16 residues. CDR3 sequence reads: CASSPPSGGSTGELFF. The CDR3 nucleotides read TGTGCCAGCTCACCACCTTCAGGGGGCTCAACCGGGGAGCTGTTTTTT.

CDR3 residues: CATSDPGKDEQFF. The DNA for the CDR3 is TGTGCCACCAGTGACCCCGGAAAGGATGAGCAGTTCTTC. The V and J genes are TRBV24-1 and TRBJ2-1; D remains unclear. Looked up from germline, CDR1 is KGHDR and CDR2 is SFDVKD. Trimming removed 4 bases from V and 8 bases from J, with 11 bases in between. CDR3 length: 13 residues.

This clonotype was found many times. The J gene is TRBJ2-1, the V gene TRBV6-2 or TRBV6-3; 7 positions agree with TRBD1. Germline values: CDR1 MNHEY, CDR2 SVGEGT. There are 16 residues in the CDR3. With 5 bases clipped from V and 6 bases from J, the junction kept 13 bases outside the gene matches. The CDR3 reads CASSRQQGIVVNEQFF. CDR3 bases: TGTGCCAGCAGTCGCCAACAGGGGATCGTGGTCAATGAGCAGTTCTTC.

There are a few counts of this clonotype. The chain recombines TRBV7-2 with TRBJ1-5, with TRBD1 as a possible D gene (6 bases). The length of the CDR3 is 16 residues. Germline V gene lookup returns CDR1 SGHTA and CDR2 FQGNSA. V lost 6 bases and J 3 bases, leaving 18 bases between the germline ends. The CDR3 sequence: CASSPQGRGSNQPQHF. Here the CDR3 DNA reads TGTGCCAGCAGTCCGCAGGGGAGAGGTTCCAATCAGCCCCAGCATTTT.

Sample share makes this clonotype medium-sized (0.01 to 0.1%). The chain has TRBV4-3 and TRBJ1-1; D is undetermined. The CDR3 sequence is 17 residues long. Trimming removed 1 base from V and 1 base from J, with 16 bases in between. Germline CDR1 and CDR2: LGHNA and YSLEER. In DNA form, the CDR3 reads TGCGCCAGCAGCCAAGCGCGAGGGAGAGATTGGAACACTGAAGCTTTCTTT. Translation: CASSQARGRDWNTEAFF.

This chain joins TRBV19 and TRBJ2-1; 15 positions match TRBD2. This CDR3 spans 19 amino acids. V shed 7 bases and J 0 bases; nucleotides not matched to a gene: 10. Germline CDR1 LNHDA, CDR2 SQIVND (reference sequence). CDR3 sequence reads: CASTRGLAGGRSSYNEQFF. In DNA form, the CDR3 reads TGTGCCAGTACCCGGGGACTAGCGGGGGGCCGAAGCTCCTACAATGAGCAGTTCTTC. The whole variable domain, remainder taken from reference TRBV19 and TRBJ2-1, is DGGITQSPKYLFRKEGQNVTLSCEQNLNHDAMYWYRQDPGQGLRLIYYSQIVNDFQKGDIAEGYSVSREKKESFPLTVTSAQKNPTAFYLCASTRGLAGGRSSYNEQFFGPGTRLTVL.

In this sample, this clonotype turned up a few times. This chain uses TRBV24-1 with TRBJ2-2; 9 bases line up with TRBD1. Germline CDR1 is KGHDR and CDR2 is SFDVKD. This CDR3 is 19 amino acids long. J gave up 4 bases and V 1 base, and 12 bases lay outside the gene matches. CDR3 coding DNA: TGTGCCACCAGTGATTTAGGCACGTGGGACAGGGCGGGCACCGGGGAGCTGTTTTTT. Amino acids: CATSDLGTWDRAGTGELFF.

This clonotype was detected ten times or more. The chain uses TRBV6-5 and TRBJ2-4, with a weak D call TRBD1 (6 bases). Germline lookup yields CDR1 MNHEY and CDR2 SVGAGI. This CDR3 region has 16 residues. The germline V and J ends were trimmed by 2 bases and 9 bases, with 20 bases remaining between them. The CDR3 DNA reads TGTGCCAGCAGTTACGGGGCTTGGGACAACCGGGGCATTCAGTACTTC. Protein sequence: CASSYGAWDNRGIQYF.